The 8 T cell receptor beta chains given below trace back to one sample, sequenced in a study of siplizumab effects on memory and regulatory T cells. Some clones are missing from TCRdb's copy, which holds only in-frame ones; the method was immunoSEQ multiplex PCR. Of 87,000 or so clones listed, 90% are singletons. The source material was CD4+ T cells sorted from blood. These receptor sequences come from a human donor in good health.

The chain joins TRBV6-6 to TRBJ2-1; weak D call: TRBD2 (6 bases). V was shortened by 2 bases and J by 7 bases, with 15 bases between the two germline ends. This CDR3 spans 15 amino acids. Looked up from germline, CDR1 is MNHNY and CDR2 is SVGAGI (reference sequence). This CDR3 reads CASSYQGAGRNEQFF. CDR3 nucleotide sequence: TGTGCCAGCAGTTACCAGGGAGCGGGTAGAAATGAGCAGTTCTTC.

The chain carries TRBV30 and TRBJ2-1, with TRBD2 matching over 12 bases. CDR3 size: 16 residues. Losses at the gene ends were 1 base for V and 2 bases for J; bases not matched to a gene: 3. Germline V gives CDR1 GTSNPN, CDR2 SVGIG (reference sequence). This chain's CDR3 is CAWSGLAGDPYNEQFF. The CDR3 DNA is TGTGCCTGGAGTGGACTAGCGGGAGACCCCTACAATGAGCAGTTCTTC.

This clone was found a few times. V is TRBV4-1 and J is TRBJ1-5; no definite D call. Germline V CDR1 and CDR2: MGHRA, YSYEKL. V gave up 6 bases and J gave up 0 bases, with 9 bases separating them. The CDR3 runs to 14 residues. The chain's CDR3 is CASRQSFSNQPQHF. In DNA, the CDR3 is TGCGCCAGCAGACAGAGCTTTAGCAATCAGCCCCAGCATTTT.

The chain couples TRBV5-8 to TRBJ1-1, with D perhaps TRBD1 (6 bases). V was pared by 7 bases and J by 1 base, with 11 bases between. The V gene's germline CDR1 is SGHTS and CDR2 YDEGEE. The CDR3 contains 13 residues. CDR3 sequence reads: CASGDRPNTEAFF. The CDR3 nucleotides read TGTGCCAGCGGCGACAGGCCGAACACTGAAGCTTTCTTT.

The chain carries TRBV6-1 and TRBJ1-2, with TRBD1 matching 8 bases. V lost 2 bases, J lost 6 bases, and 5 bases stayed unmatched. The germline V gene has CDR1 MNHNS and CDR2 SASEGT. This CDR3 region has 14 residues. The CDR3 DNA sequence: TGTGCCAGCAGTGAATTAAGGACAGGGAATGGCTACACCTTC. It is translated as CASSELRTGNGYTF.

The chain uses TRBV4-1 and TRBJ2-7; TRBD2 might be the D (6 bases). CDR1 and CDR2 (germline): MGHRA, YSYEKL. This CDR3 region has 13 residues. V was clipped by 8 bases and J by 2 bases, with 13 bases between them. The DNA of the CDR3 is TGCGCCAGCCGGGGGACTGGAACCTACGAGCAGTACTTC. It codes for CASRGTGTYEQYF.

The rearrangement uses TRBV19 and TRBJ1-3; D ambiguous. The V end lost 8 bases, the J end lost 0 bases, and 8 bases lay between the germline ends. This CDR3 contains 13 residues. Germline CDR1 LNHDA, CDR2 SQIVND (reference sequence). The CDR3 DNA is TGTGCCAGTGGCTCAGACTCTGGAAACACCATATATTTT. Amino acid sequence: CASGSDSGNTIYF.

V usage is TRBV6-1 and J usage is TRBJ2-1, with a possible D match to TRBD2 (6 bases). Germline CDR1 reads MNHNS; CDR2 reads SASEGT. There are 15 residues in the CDR3. V was shortened by 4 bases and J by 8 bases, with 18 bases between the two germline ends. In DNA, the CDR3 is TGTGCCAGCAGTGCGTCGGGAAATAGCGGTTATGAGCAGTTCTTC. Translating gives CASSASGNSGYEQFF.